This T cell receptor (beta chain) is from a study of shared T cell receptors in the human thymus. Measured with immunoSEQ multiplex PCR; TCRdb has only the in-frame clones, and not every one. The sample lists hundreds of thousands of clones, roughly 88% occurring once. The CDR3 loop spans 16 amino acids. The germline gives CDR1 SGHNT, CDR2 YENEEA. Trimming took 7 bases from V and 4 from J; bases not matched to a gene: 13. The same data also went into a second study, on human thymus T cells. That publication notes: Donation was from healthy Finnish infants who were having corrective surgery that addressed congenital heart defects. Corrective cardiac operations yielded the resected thymus tissue. Thymic and blood repertoires seemed to show skewed V and J gene use. Related work found strong thymic repertoire overlap between unrelated individuals.

The V gene is TRBV11-3, the J gene TRBJ1-1; 9 positions agree with TRBD1. Sequenced material: thymocytes. This receptor was identified in a girl under three years old with a congenital heart defect. The CDR3 protein is CASKLNRDRETTEAFF. The DNA of the CDR3 is TGTGCCAGCAAATTAAACCGGGACAGGGAGACCACTGAAGCTTTCTTT.